Each of the 24 T cell receptor beta chains below was sequenced from the same sample in a study of shared clonotypes between healthy human individuals. Assay used: immunoSEQ multiplex PCR; TCRdb lists only in-frame clones, some missing. There are millions of clones in the sample; about 95% occur only once, and roughly 1% lies in the top ten. Naive CD8 cells, CD45RO-negative and positively selected for CCR7, excluded terminally differentiated effector memory CD45RA+ cells. The source material was naive CD8+ T cells sorted from blood. The receptors come from a man between 18 and 29 years old in good health.

V usage is TRBV7-9 and J usage is TRBJ1-1, with 9 positions matching TRBD1. Trimming at V came to 5 bases and at J to 3 bases, leaving 10 bases not matched to a gene. Germline lookup yields CDR1 SEHNR and CDR2 FQNEAQ (reference sequence). This CDR3 spans 16 amino acids. The CDR3: CASSGGQGRLDTEAFF. The CDR3, as DNA: TGTGCCAGCAGCGGTGGACAGGGGCGATTGGACACTGAAGCTTTCTTT.

The chain carries TRBV7-6 and TRBJ2-1, with 13 nucleotides matching TRBD2. The CDR3 is made up of 17 amino acids. Germline V gene sequence: CDR1 SGHVS, CDR2 FNYEAQ. V lost 3 bases to trimming and J lost 4 bases; unmatched junction nucleotides: 6. CDR3 bases: TGTGCCAGCAGCTTGGGACTAGCGGGGACAAAGTACAATGAGCAGTTCTTC. Residues: CASSLGLAGTKYNEQFF.

As for this clone: This sample includes further DNA sequences coding for the same CDR3. This chain's CDR3 is CASSFQDYEQYF. The CDR3 DNA follows: TGTGCCAGCAGCTTCCAAGACTACGAGCAGTACTTC. This chain connects TRBV5-6 to TRBJ2-7; D unresolved. Germline CDR1 is SGHDT and CDR2 is YYEEEE. The CDR3 is made up of 12 amino acids. Between the trimmed V and J ends, which lost 2 bases and 3 bases, there was a span of 6 bases.

The chain uses TRBV6-1 and TRBJ2-1; the D gene is possibly TRBD2 (6 bases). Germline CDR1 reads MNHNS; CDR2 reads SASEGT. CDR3 length: 16 amino acids. Trimming removed 2 bases at V and 7 bases at J, with 18 bases between. CDR3 sequence (DNA): TGTGCCAGCAGTGAATTAGAGGAGGGCCTTGGAAATGAGCAGTTCTTC. This codes for CASSELEEGLGNEQFF.

J is TRBJ2-7 and V is TRBV7-9; D is perhaps TRBD1 (6 bases). The CDR3 totals 12 residues. Trimming pared 11 bases from V and 3 bases from J, leaving 14 bases between. The germline V gene encodes CDR1 SEHNR and CDR2 FQNEAQ (reference sequence). The CDR3 DNA follows: TGTGCCGTCCCGGGACACCGCTACGAGCAGTACTTC. Translation: CAVPGHRYEQYF.

The chain is built from TRBV27 and TRBJ1-5, with D possibly being TRBD1 (6 bases). Germline V CDR1 and CDR2: MNHEY, SMNVEV (reference sequence). The germline V and J ends were trimmed by 7 bases and 3 bases, with 13 bases remaining between them. CDR3 length equals 14 residues. CDR3 coding DNA: TGTGCCAGCACCCCTGGGGGGGCCAATCAGCCCCAGCATTTT. This codes for CASTPGGANQPQHF.

The rearrangement joins TRBV10-1 to TRBJ2-5; the D gene could be TRBD1 or TRBD2 (5 bases each). The CDR3 covers 13 residues. The ends were cut back, 3 bases at V and 5 bases at J, with 10 bases in the middle. Germline V CDR1 and CDR2: WNHNN, SYGVQD (reference sequence). The CDR3 nucleotides read TGCGCCAGCAGTGATGTAGGGGACGAGACCCAGTACTTC. Translation: CASSDVGDETQYF.

The chain uses TRBV15 and TRBJ1-4, with 11 bases identical to TRBD1. This CDR3 spans 18 amino acids. After removal of 4 bases from V and 6 bases from J, the junction contained 13 bases not matched to a gene. Germline loops: CDR1 LNHNV, CDR2 YYDKDF (reference sequence). In DNA, the CDR3 is TGTGCCACCAGCACCCAGGAATTGGACAGGGGGCTTTATGAAAAACTGTTTTTT. This sequence encodes CATSTQELDRGLYEKLFF.

This rearrangement joins TRBV28 to TRBJ2-5, with TRBD2 matching over 8 bases. Trimming took 7 bases from V and 3 from J; bases not matched to a gene: 7. Germline CDR1 MDHEN, CDR2 SYDVKM. The length of the CDR3 is 14 residues. Written as DNA, the CDR3 is TGTGCCAGCACTCCCACAGCGGGGGAAGAGACCCAGTACTTC. This sequence encodes CASTPTAGEETQYF.

This clone was seen once. The chain recombines TRBV10-3 with TRBJ2-3, with D maybe TRBD2 (5 bases). There are 14 residues in the CDR3. CDR1 is ENHRY, CDR2 SYGVKD, per germline. Trimming took 7 bases from V and 2 from J, leaving 13 bases between them. CDR3 DNA: TGTGCCATCAAAGACATCGGGGACACAGATACGCAGTATTTT. Protein sequence: CAIKDIGDTDTQYF.

J is TRBJ2-7 and V is TRBV5-5, with 7 nucleotides matching TRBD2. This CDR3 has 15 residues. Germline loops: CDR1 SGHKS, CDR2 YYEKEE (reference sequence). Trimming took 0 bases from V and 4 from J; bases not matched to a gene: 7. CDR3 sequence: CASSLGLASPYEQYF. The CDR3 coding sequence is TGTGCCAGCAGCTTGGGACTAGCCTCGCCGTACGAGCAGTACTTC.

The CDR3 is CASSFVQGAGYGYTF. The CDR3 bases are TGTGCCAGCAGCTTTGTGCAGGGAGCTGGGTATGGCTACACCTTC. The chain uses TRBV7-9 and TRBJ1-2; possible D gene TRBD1, 5 bases. V was shortened by 3 bases and J by 5 bases, with 16 bases between the two germline ends. Germline lookup yields CDR1 SEHNR and CDR2 FQNEAQ (reference sequence). This CDR3 has 15 amino acids.

The chain joins TRBV6-5 to TRBJ1-1; D is possibly TRBD1 (5 bases). The V end was cut by 2 bases, the J end by 8 bases, with 18 bases between. This CDR3 is 15 amino acids long. CDR1 and CDR2 (germline): MNHEY, SVGAGI. The CDR3 DNA is TGTGCCAGCAGTTACCAAGTCGGGGGACCGGCCGAAGCTTTCTTT. Encoded protein: CASSYQVGGPAEAFF.

This clone was observed once. J is TRBJ1-3 and V is TRBV19, with D hard to call. Trimming took 0 bases from V and 0 from J, leaving 6 bases between them. Germline CDR1 is LNHDA and CDR2 is SQIVND (reference sequence). The CDR3 covers 15 residues. CDR3 bases: TGTGCCAGTAGTATAGACACGAACTCTGGAAACACCATATATTTT. Its protein is CASSIDTNSGNTIYF.

In regard to this clone: Other DNA variants within this sample encode the same CDR3. The chain employs TRBV27 and TRBJ2-1; 11 positions match TRBD2. Germline-derived CDR1 and CDR2 are MNHEY and SMNVEV (reference sequence). J was trimmed by 7 bases and V by 6 bases; bases with no gene match: 11. There are 16 residues in the CDR3. The DNA for the CDR3 is TGTGCCAGCAGCCCTTTAGCGGGAGGGCCGGGGAATGAGCAGTTCTTC. The encoded protein is CASSPLAGGPGNEQFF.

The chain joins TRBV6-5 to TRBJ1-1, with 8 nucleotides matching TRBD1. J gave up 4 bases and V 5 bases, and 6 bases lay outside the gene matches. The CDR3 is 14 amino acids. The germline CDR1 and CDR2 sequences are MNHEY and SVGAGI. The CDR3 reads CASSTGTGPTEAFF. CDR3 DNA sequence: TGTGCCAGCAGTACCGGGACAGGCCCCACTGAAGCTTTCTTT.

A word on this clone: Other DNA variants within this sample encode the same CDR3. V and J are TRBV9 and TRBJ1-3, with D possibly TRBD1 on 5 matching bases. Germline-derived CDR1 and CDR2 are SGDLS and YYNGEE. The germline V and J ends were trimmed by 3 bases and 4 bases, with 8 bases remaining between them. The CDR3 is 13 amino acids. In DNA form, the CDR3 reads TGTGCCAGCAGCGCAGGGTCAGGAAACACCATATATTTT. Protein product: CASSAGSGNTIYF. The full variable domain, with the rest looked up from reference TRBV9 and TRBJ1-3, is DSGVTQTPKHLITATGQRVTLRCSPRSGDLSVYWYQQSLDQGLQFLIQYYNGEERAKGNILERFSAQQFPDLHSELNLSSLELGDSALYFCASSAGSGNTIYFGEGSWLTVV.

V usage is TRBV7-9 and J usage is TRBJ1-1, with 7 bases matching TRBD1. This CDR3 has 14 amino acids. Germline trimming cut 5 bases from V and 7 bases from J; bases unmatched to any gene: 10. The V gene's germline CDR1 is SEHNR and CDR2 FQNEAQ (reference sequence). The CDR3 sequence: CASSTPDRDHEAFF. The DNA for the CDR3 is TGTGCCAGCAGCACTCCCGACAGGGACCATGAAGCTTTCTTT.

The chain links TRBV6-6 to TRBJ2-7, with D tentatively TRBD1 (5 bases). V dropped 4 bases and J dropped 6 bases, with 22 bases sitting between them. The CDR3 covers 16 residues. CDR1 is MNHNY, CDR2 SVGAGI, per germline (reference sequence). The CDR3 sequence is CASSSWPDSMSVEQYF. The DNA for the CDR3 is TGTGCCAGCAGTTCGTGGCCAGACAGCATGAGCGTCGAGCAGTACTTC.

The chain is built from TRBV6-5 and TRBJ2-7; maybe TRBD2 (6 bases). The CDR3 is 14 residues long. V lost 5 bases and J 3 bases, leaving 14 bases between the germline ends. CDR1 and CDR2 (germline): MNHEY, SVGAGI. CDR3 nucleotides: TGTGCCAGCAGTCCCGGGACTTTCGGCTACGAGCAGTACTTC. It translates to CASSPGTFGYEQYF.

A note on this clone: Other DNA sequences in the same sample also yield this CDR3. The gene calls are TRBV27 and TRBJ1-4; D call uncertain. Looked up from germline, CDR1 is MNHEY and CDR2 is SMNVEV (reference sequence). This CDR3 comprises 16 residues. The germline V and J ends were trimmed by 3 bases and 0 bases, with 11 bases remaining between them. CDR3 DNA sequence: TGTGCCAGCAGTTTGGGAGGGTTGGCAACTAATGAAAAACTGTTTTTT. It translates to CASSLGGLATNEKLFF.

J is TRBJ2-7 and V is TRBV27; weak D call: TRBD2 (6 bases). Germline V lookup: CDR1 MNHEY, CDR2 SMNVEV (reference sequence). CDR3 length equals 15 residues. Trimming cost V 5 bases and J 2 bases, with 16 bases left between them. The CDR3 DNA follows: TGTGCCAGCAGTCCGGACCGGGAGAAAGCCTACGAGCAGTACTTC. Translating gives CASSPDREKAYEQYF.

The chain has TRBV11-2 and TRBJ1-4; D is undetermined. The V end was cut by 1 base, the J end by 8 bases, with 8 bases between. Germline loops: CDR1 SGHAT, CDR2 FQNNGV. This CDR3 contains 13 residues. The CDR3 sequence: CASSLVPDEKLFF. In DNA form, the CDR3 reads TGTGCCAGCAGCTTAGTTCCAGACGAAAAACTGTTTTTT.

The rearrangement uses TRBV6-1 and TRBJ1-2; unclear D gene. V dropped 3 bases and J dropped 7 bases, with 12 bases sitting between them. CDR1 MNHNS and CDR2 SASEGT come from the germline V gene. This CDR3 spans 13 amino acids. The CDR3 nucleotides are TGTGCCAGCAGTGACCCCTCTCAGGTTGGCTACACCTTC. Translated, it gives CASSDPSQVGYTF.